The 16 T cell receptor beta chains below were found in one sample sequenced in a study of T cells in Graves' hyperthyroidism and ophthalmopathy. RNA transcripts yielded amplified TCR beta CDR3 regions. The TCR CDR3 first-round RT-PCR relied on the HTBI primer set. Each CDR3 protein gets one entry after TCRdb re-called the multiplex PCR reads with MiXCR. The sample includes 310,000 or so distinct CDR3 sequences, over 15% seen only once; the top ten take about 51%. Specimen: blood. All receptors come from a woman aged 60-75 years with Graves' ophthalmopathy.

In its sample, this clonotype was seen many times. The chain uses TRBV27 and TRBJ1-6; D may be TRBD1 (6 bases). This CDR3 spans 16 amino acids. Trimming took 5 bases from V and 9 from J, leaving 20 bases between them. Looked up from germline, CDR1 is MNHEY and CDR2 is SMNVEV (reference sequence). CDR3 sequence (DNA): TGTGCCAGCAGTCTTCGGAGGGGGGCCCATTCTTCACCCCTCCACTTT. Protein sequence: CASSLRRGAHSSPLHF.

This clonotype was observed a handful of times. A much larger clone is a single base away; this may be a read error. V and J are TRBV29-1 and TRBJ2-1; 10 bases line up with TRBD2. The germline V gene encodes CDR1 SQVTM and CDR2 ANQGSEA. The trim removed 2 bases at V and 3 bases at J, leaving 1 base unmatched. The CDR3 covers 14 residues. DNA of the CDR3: TGCAGCGTTGAACCTAGCGGGAGCTACAATGAGCAGTTCTTC. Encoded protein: CSVEPSGSYNEQFF.

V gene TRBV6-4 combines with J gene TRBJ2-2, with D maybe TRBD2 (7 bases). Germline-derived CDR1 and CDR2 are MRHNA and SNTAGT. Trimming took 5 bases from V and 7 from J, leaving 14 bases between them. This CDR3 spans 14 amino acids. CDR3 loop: CASSPAGGLGELFF. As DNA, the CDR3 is TGTGCCAGCAGTCCTGCCGGGGGGCTCGGGGAGCTGTTTTTT.

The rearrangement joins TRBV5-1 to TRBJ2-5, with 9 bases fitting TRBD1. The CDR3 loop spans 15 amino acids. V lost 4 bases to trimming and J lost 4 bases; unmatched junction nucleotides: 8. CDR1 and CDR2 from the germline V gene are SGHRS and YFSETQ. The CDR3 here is CASSLTGTGRETQYF. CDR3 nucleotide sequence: TGCGCCAGCAGCCTAACCGGGACAGGGAGAGAGACCCAGTACTTC.

This CDR3 is CASRTDGNYEQFF. For the CDR3, the DNA is TGTGCCAGTAGAACTGATGGGAATTATGAGCAGTTCTTC. This chain links TRBV19 with TRBJ2-1, with no clear D. This CDR3 has 13 residues. Deletions cut 6 bases from V and 8 bases from J, with 14 bases between. CDR1 LNHDA and CDR2 SQIVND come from the germline V gene (reference sequence).

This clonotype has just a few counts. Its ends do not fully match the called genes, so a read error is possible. CDR3 sequence reads: CASSLNVDISYNEQFF. The CDR3 region has the DNA TGTGCTAGCAGCTTAAATGTGGACATTTCCTACAATGAGCAGTTCTTC. The rearrangement joins TRBV7-7 to TRBJ2-1; possible D gene TRBD1, 5 bases. The CDR3 runs to 16 residues. The germline CDR1 and CDR2 sequences are SSHAT and FNYEAQ (reference sequence).

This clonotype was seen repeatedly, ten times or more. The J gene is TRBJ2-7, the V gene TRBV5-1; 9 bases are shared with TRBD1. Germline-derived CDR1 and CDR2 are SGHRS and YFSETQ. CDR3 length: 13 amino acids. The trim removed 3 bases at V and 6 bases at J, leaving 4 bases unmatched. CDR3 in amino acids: CASSSGQGSEQYF. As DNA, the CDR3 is TGCGCCAGCAGCTCCGGACAGGGGAGCGAGCAGTACTTC.

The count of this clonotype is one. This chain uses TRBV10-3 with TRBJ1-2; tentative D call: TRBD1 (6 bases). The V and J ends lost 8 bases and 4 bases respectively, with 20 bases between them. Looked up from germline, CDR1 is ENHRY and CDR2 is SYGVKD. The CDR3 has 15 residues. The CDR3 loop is CAISLDSRQSYGYTF. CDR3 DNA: TGTGCCATCTCATTGGACAGCCGCCAATCCTATGGCTACACCTTC.

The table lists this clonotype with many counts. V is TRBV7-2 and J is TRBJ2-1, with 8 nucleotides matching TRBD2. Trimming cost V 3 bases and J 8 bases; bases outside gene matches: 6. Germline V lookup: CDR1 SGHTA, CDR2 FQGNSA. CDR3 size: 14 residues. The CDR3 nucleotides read TGTGCCAGCAGCTTTCGAAGCGGGAGCTATGAGCAGTTCTTC. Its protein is CASSFRSGSYEQFF.

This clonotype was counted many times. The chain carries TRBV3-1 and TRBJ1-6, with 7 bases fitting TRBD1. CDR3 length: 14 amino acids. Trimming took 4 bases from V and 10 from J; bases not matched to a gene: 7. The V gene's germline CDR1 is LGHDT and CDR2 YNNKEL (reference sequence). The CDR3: CASSLTGNGSPLHF. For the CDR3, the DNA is TGTGCCAGCAGCCTGACAGGGAATGGATCACCCCTCCACTTT.

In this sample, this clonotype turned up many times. The CDR3 is CASSPGRRSYNEQFF. The CDR3 DNA follows: TGCGCCAGCAGCCCGGGACGCCGCTCCTACAATGAGCAGTTCTTC. This chain uses TRBV5-1 with TRBJ2-1; the D call may be TRBD1 or TRBD2 (5 bases each). CDR3 size: 15 residues. The V gene's germline CDR1 is SGHRS and CDR2 YFSETQ. Trimming removed 4 bases at V and 0 bases at J, with 11 bases between.

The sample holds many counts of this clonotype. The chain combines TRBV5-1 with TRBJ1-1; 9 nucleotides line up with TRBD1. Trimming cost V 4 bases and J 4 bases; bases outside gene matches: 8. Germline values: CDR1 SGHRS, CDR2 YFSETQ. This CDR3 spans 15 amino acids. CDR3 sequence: CASSRQTGGFTEAFF. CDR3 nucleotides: TGCGCCAGCAGCAGGCAAACAGGGGGCTTCACTGAAGCTTTCTTT.

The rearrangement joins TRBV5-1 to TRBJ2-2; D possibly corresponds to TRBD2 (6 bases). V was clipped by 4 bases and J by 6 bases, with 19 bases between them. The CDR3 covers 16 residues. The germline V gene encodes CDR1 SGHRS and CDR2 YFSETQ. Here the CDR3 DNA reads TGCGCCAGCAGCCATGGACCCCACTGGGGGGCCGGGGAGCTGTTTTTT. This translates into CASSHGPHWGAGELFF.

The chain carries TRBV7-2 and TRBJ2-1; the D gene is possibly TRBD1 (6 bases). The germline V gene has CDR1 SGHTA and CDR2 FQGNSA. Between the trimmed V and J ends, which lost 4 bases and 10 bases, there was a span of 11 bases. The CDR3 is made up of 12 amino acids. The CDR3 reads CASSSGQLEQFF. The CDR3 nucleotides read TGTGCCAGCAGCTCCGGACAGTTAGAGCAGTTCTTC.

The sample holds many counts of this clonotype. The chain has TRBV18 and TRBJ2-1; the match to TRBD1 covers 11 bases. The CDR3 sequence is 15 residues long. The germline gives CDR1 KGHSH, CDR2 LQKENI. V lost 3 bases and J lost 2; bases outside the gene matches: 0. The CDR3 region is CASSPGQGAYNEQFF. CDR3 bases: TGTGCCAGCTCACCGGGACAGGGGGCCTACAATGAGCAGTTCTTC.

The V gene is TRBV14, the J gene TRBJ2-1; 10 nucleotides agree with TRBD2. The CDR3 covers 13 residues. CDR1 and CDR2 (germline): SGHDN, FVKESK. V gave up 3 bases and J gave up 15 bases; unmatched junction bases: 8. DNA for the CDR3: TGTGCCAGCAGCCAGGTCCTAGCGGGGGCCCCGTTCTTC. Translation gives CASSQVLAGAPFF. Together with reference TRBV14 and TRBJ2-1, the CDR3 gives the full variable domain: EAGVTQFPSHSVIEKGQTVTLRCDPISGHDNLYWYRRVMGKEIKFLLHFVKESKQDESGMPNNRFLAERTGGTYSTLKVQPAELEDSGVYFCASSQVLAGAPFFGPGTRLTVL.